This TCR beta chain was profiled in a study of CD8 T cells in ankylosing spondylitis. V dropped 0 bases and J dropped 1 base, with 6 bases sitting between them. CDR3 size: 15 residues. Germline V gives CDR1 LGHNA, CDR2 YNFKEQ. Only a few counts were recorded for this clonotype. Its antigen is unidentified. Regarding the study as a whole: Significant enrichment of disease-linked clones was reportedly seen in matched ankylosing spondylitis synovial fluid. Apparently characteristic of ankylosing spondylitis blood was a TCR beta motif (fewer than ten highly homologous variants).

In making TCR beta libraries, quantitative 5'-RACE with molecular barcodes was used. TCRdb called the 5' RACE reads again in MiXCR, with one record for every CDR3 protein. Of about 220,000 distinct CDR3 sequences listed, around 24% are singletons. The sequencing sample was made of blood, either unsorted or a sorted T cell fraction (not recorded which). This receptor was taken from a male donor with ankylosing spondylitis or in good health (not recorded which). The chain couples TRBV4-2 to TRBJ2-2; D uncertain. The CDR3 loop reads CASSQDLRNTGELFF. In nucleotides, the CDR3 is TGTGCCAGCAGCCAAGATCTGAGGAACACCGGGGAGCTGTTTTTT.